The next 9 T cell receptor beta chains were all read from a single sample in a study of blood T cell repertoires in COVID-19. The repertoire was sequenced with immunoSEQ multiplex PCR; TCRdb's copy has only in-frame clones and lacks some. Seen here are some 190,000 clones, about 77% observed once, and the top ten hold around 16%. The sequenced sample consisted of PBMCs or T cells enriched from blood (not recorded which). These receptor sequences come from a woman in her fifties or sixties with acute COVID-19.

In its sample, this clone was seen a few times. The V and J genes are TRBV5-6 and TRBJ1-4, with D possibly being TRBD1 (5 bases). Trimming took 5 bases from V and 5 from J, leaving 10 bases between them. The germline CDR1 and CDR2 sequences are SGHDT and YYEEEE. CDR3 length equals 13 residues. The CDR3 loop is CASRRDSNEKLFF. The CDR3 bases are TGTGCCAGCAGGAGGGACTCAAATGAAAAACTGTTTTTT.

This rearrangement joins TRBV7-2 to TRBJ2-2; D unresolved. The V end was cut by 5 bases, the J end by 0 bases, with 13 bases between. The CDR3 covers 16 residues. CDR1 is SGHTA and CDR2 is FQGNSA in the germline V gene. The CDR3, as DNA: TGTGCCAGCAGCCTAGTCCCAGTCGCGAACACCGGGGAGCTGTTTTTT. It codes for CASSLVPVANTGELFF.

The genes are TRBV10-1 and TRBJ1-2, with TRBD1 identical over 8 bases. Germline V gene data show CDR1 as WNHNN and CDR2 as SYGVQD (reference sequence). Trimming took 10 bases from V and 0 from J; bases not matched to a gene: 19. This CDR3 spans 18 amino acids. The CDR3 nucleotides read TGCGCCATCCTGAACCCAGGGACAGGCGACGAAGCTAACTATGGCTACACCTTC. Translation: CAILNPGTGDEANYGYTF.

The CDR3 protein is CASSIGTVSGNTIYF. The CDR3 DNA reads as TGTGCCAGCAGCATCGGGACAGTCTCTGGAAACACCATATATTTT. J is TRBJ1-3 and V is TRBV9; 7 positions agree with TRBD1. The V segment lost 4 bases and the J segment 0 bases; nucleotides outside the gene matches: 4. The CDR3 sequence is 15 residues long. Germline V gene data show CDR1 as SGDLS and CDR2 as YYNGEE. Complete variable domain (other parts from reference TRBV9 and TRBJ1-3): DSGVTQTPKHLITATGQRVTLRCSPRSGDLSVYWYQQSLDQGLQFLIQYYNGEERAKGNILERFSAQQFPDLHSELNLSSLELGDSALYFCASSIGTVSGNTIYFGEGSWLTVV.

This chain uses TRBV28 with TRBJ2-2, with D uncertain. There are 14 residues in the CDR3. The V gene's germline CDR1 is MDHEN and CDR2 SYDVKM. Trimming pared 5 bases from V and 0 bases from J, leaving 7 bases between. CDR3 amino acids: CASSPQSNTGELFF. The CDR3 DNA reads as TGTGCCAGCAGTCCACAATCGAACACCGGGGAGCTGTTTTTT.

The CDR3 region is CASSTGTGELFF. CDR3 nucleotides: TGTGCCAGCAGCACAGGAACCGGGGAGCTGTTTTTT. The chain recombines TRBV21-1 with TRBJ2-2; the DNA was not used to check the table's D call, TRBD1. TRBV21-1 is noted as a pseudogene. The CDR3 loop spans 12 amino acids.

CDR3 in amino acids: CASSQVVGGGGYYNEQFF. CDR3 nucleotide sequence: TGCGCCAGCAGCCAAGTCGTGGGCGGGGGGGGATACTACAATGAGCAGTTCTTC. The rearrangement links TRBV4-3 to TRBJ2-1; 9 bases align to TRBD2. The CDR3 spans 18 residues. Germline V gives CDR1 LGHNA, CDR2 YSLEER. Trimming took 1 base from V and 3 from J; bases not matched to a gene: 10.

The genes are TRBV6-2 or TRBV6-3 and TRBJ1-4, with a tentative D call TRBD1 (5 bases). The ends were cut back, 4 bases at V and 5 bases at J, with 11 bases in the middle. The CDR3 totals 14 residues. CDR1 and CDR2 from the germline V gene are MNHEY and SVGEGT. CDR3 residues: CASSSSRGNEKLFF. CDR3 coding DNA: TGTGCCAGCAGTTCCTCGCGGGGGAATGAAAAACTGTTTTTT.

The table lists this clone with a few counts. The V gene is TRBV29-1, the J gene TRBJ2-5; D may be TRBD1 (6 bases). V gave up 2 bases and J gave up 5 bases, with 12 bases separating them. The germline CDR1 and CDR2 sequences are SQVTM and ANQGSEA. The CDR3 has 13 amino acids. In DNA form, the CDR3 reads TGCAGCGTTGAACCCGACCAGGGGGAGACCCAGTACTTC. This sequence encodes CSVEPDQGETQYF.